This TCR beta chain was identified in a study of blood T cell repertoires in COVID-19 (dated by TCRdb to about 2020). Concerning the study at large: The collaborator samples originated in the United States, Italy and Spain and spanned the acute and convalescent phases of COVID-19. The repertoires were released in a freely available public database intended as a resource for research on the immune response to SARS-CoV-2. The material from the prospective study consisted of cDNA or gDNA derived from T cells, B-cell-depleted T cells, or PBMCs. The samples were drawn from two sources: the first 160 participants of the ongoing ImmuneRACE study, and 1,000 to 1,500 subjects contributed by 6 global collaborators. Subjects who had been exposed to COVID-19, were actively infected with it, or had recovered from it provided the deeply sampled blood TCRbeta repertoires that made up the dataset. Where available, HLA class I and class II types were taken from metadata supplied by the sample provider and were not determined by assay-based typing. A de-identified subject ID, COVID-19 status, age in years and sex were almost always included in the sample metadata.

Worth noting for this clone: It has no known antigen specificity. One base away there is no much larger clone; base qualities are not given.

What the study reported, not specific to this receptor: How much clinical and demographic metadata was included differed by source and by participant, and the metadata was provided uncurated.

One collaborating source in Seattle enrolled patients during active infection and followed them longitudinally through the course of disease. Collaborating institutions collected whole blood in K2EDTA tubes following their own protocols. For TCRbeta analysis, collaborator samples were shipped as frozen whole blood, as isolated PBMCs, or as DNA extracted from either sample type. TCRbeta CDR3 regions were amplified from genomic DNA by means of the immunoSEQ Assay, a bias-controlled multiplex PCR. Concerning the study's data processing: Nucleated cell counts per sample were estimated from amplification of reference gene primers within the assay. Sequence reads were collapsed and filtered to measure the absolute abundance of every unique TCRbeta CDR3 rearrangement. For each sample, productive Simpson clonality was calculated by taking the square root of Simpson's diversity index across productive rearrangements. TCRdb stores this immuneACCESS table with in-frame sequences only. Part of the clones is absent; in the studies checked, under half of the shortfall reflects unresolved V genes, and no reason is known for the rest. The V and J calls and the clone size are those of that table, but D and trimming were determined from the DNA. This sample lists nearly 90,000 clones; about 90% were detected once. 5.5% to 8% of the sample lies in the top ten.

This receptor was obtained from a man between 18 and 35 years old with COVID-19, enrolled during active disease. The sample consisted of peripheral blood.

The DNA sequence follows: TGTGCCAGCAGCTCCAGACTAGCGGGAGCCGTAGGCACAGATACGCAGTATTTT. This yields the protein CASSSRLAGAVGTDTQYF. The V and J genes are TRBV27 and TRBJ2-3; 12 bases in the junction line up with TRBD2. CDR1 and CDR2 are read off the germline V gene (reference sequence) as MNHEY and SMNVEV. Spanning cysteine to phenylalanine, the CDR3 consists of 18 amino acids. Of all the DNA, just the CDR3 is kept, 54 bases in frame from base 1. V is cut back by 6 bases and J by 1 base, with 11 bases in the junction unmatched.